These 31 T cell receptor beta chains came from one sample sequenced in a study of blood T cell repertoires in COVID-19 (dated by TCRdb to 2020 to 2021). Library preparation employed the immunoSEQ multiplex PCR assay. The table comes from immuneACCESS by way of TCRdb, which keeps in-frame sequences with V and J called. Part of the clones is missing from these tables; in studies checked, under half for an unresolved V gene and the rest for unknown reasons. The sample contains 100,000 to 150,000 clones, approximately 81% of them found a single time. The top ten clonotypes cover more than 3% of the sample. Sequencing input: peripheral blood. The receptors were sampled from a woman aged 50 to 65 with acute or convalescent COVID-19.

In its sample, this clone was seen a few times. The V gene is TRBV5-1, the J gene TRBJ1-4; a weak D match, TRBD1 (5 bases). V was cut by 4 bases and J by 8 bases, with 18 bases left in between. Germline assignment: CDR1 SGHRS and CDR2 YFSETQ. This CDR3 contains 15 residues. The CDR3 DNA reads TGCGCCAGCAGCCACGGTGGGGAGGAGGGGGAAAAACTGTTTTTT. It codes for CASSHGGEEGEKLFF.

The genes are TRBV3-1 (or the pseudogene TRBV3-2) and TRBJ2-2, with 7 positions matching TRBD1. CDR3 size: 15 residues. V lost 7 bases to trimming and J lost 3 bases; unmatched junction nucleotides: 8. Germline assignment: CDR1 LGHDT and CDR2 YNNKEL (reference sequence). The CDR3 coding sequence is TGTGCCAGCACCCCGCGACAGGGTGACACCGGGGAGCTGTTTTTT. Translation: CASTPRQGDTGELFF.

The chain links TRBV28 to TRBJ1-5; D not resolved. Germline-derived CDR1 and CDR2 are MDHEN and SYDVKM. Trimming left V 8 bases short and J 0 bases short, with 8 bases between. The CDR3 contains 13 residues. The CDR3 region is CASHSYSNQPQHF. CDR3 bases: TGTGCCAGCCACAGTTATAGCAATCAGCCCCAGCATTTT.

V is TRBV5-6 and J is TRBJ2-2; no clear D. Looked up from germline, CDR1 is SGHDT and CDR2 is YYEEEE. This CDR3 comprises 17 residues. Deletions cut 0 bases from V and 3 bases from J, with 15 bases between. CDR3 residues: CASSLGGSRYDTGELFF. DNA of the CDR3: TGTGCCAGCAGCTTGGGAGGCTCACGATACGACACCGGGGAGCTGTTTTTT.

V is TRBV5-8 and J is TRBJ1-5; D not resolved. V was pared by 0 bases and J by 5 bases, with 6 bases between. The CDR3 has 13 amino acids. Germline V gene sequence: CDR1 SGHTS, CDR2 YDEGEE. Written as DNA, the CDR3 is TGTGCCAGCAGCTTGGACAGCTATCAGCCCCAGCATTTT. Protein: CASSLDSYQPQHF.

The rearrangement joins TRBV11-2 to TRBJ1-2; D perhaps matches TRBD1 (6 bases). The CDR3 totals 17 residues. The V gene's germline CDR1 is SGHAT and CDR2 FQNNGV. V was clipped by 3 bases and J by 7 bases, with 24 bases between them. CDR3 nucleotides: TGTGCCAGCAGCTTGCGGCAGGGGTCTGCAACTATGGTTGGCTACACCTTC. Encoded protein: CASSLRQGSATMVGYTF.

The DNA of the CDR3 is TGTGCCAGCAGCTCACACAATTTTGCGGGCGCCTACAATGAGCAGTTCTTC. Translated, it gives CASSSHNFAGAYNEQFF. This chain connects TRBV11-2 to TRBJ2-1; tentatively, D is TRBD2 (5 bases). The V end lost 4 bases, the J end lost 2 bases, and 18 bases lay between the germline ends. This CDR3 has 17 amino acids. Germline CDR1 reads SGHAT; CDR2 reads FQNNGV. Looking up the rest from reference TRBV11-2 and TRBJ2-1 gives the full variable domain: EAGVAQSPRYKIIEKRQSVAFWCNPISGHATLYWYQQILGQGPKLLIQFQNNGVVDDSQLPKDRFSAERLKGVDSTLKIQPAKLEDSAVYLCASSSHNFAGAYNEQFFGPGTRLTVL.

This sequence joins TRBV4-2 and TRBJ2-6; D gene uncertain. Germline lookup yields CDR1 LGHNA and CDR2 YNFKEQ. The CDR3 sequence is 13 residues long. V was cut by 7 bases and J by 1 base, with 5 bases left in between. Written as DNA, the CDR3 is TGTGCCAGCACTTCATCTGGGGCCAACGTCCTGACTTTC. Its protein product is CASTSSGANVLTF.

The chain couples TRBV15 to TRBJ1-4; no reliable D call. The V gene's germline CDR1 is LNHNV and CDR2 YYDKDF (reference sequence). This CDR3 has 15 amino acids. V was shortened by 2 bases and J by 2 bases, with 9 bases between the two germline ends. CDR3 coding DNA: TGTGCCACCAGCAGACACCAAGCGACTAATGAAAAACTGTTTTTT. Its protein product is CATSRHQATNEKLFF.

This clone has only one observation. This chain joins TRBV7-2 and TRBJ1-1; 9 bases align to TRBD1. The ends lost 5 bases at V and 6 bases at J; junction bases unmatched: 7. Germline-derived CDR1 and CDR2 are SGHTA and FQGNSA. The CDR3 runs 14 residues. The DNA for the CDR3 is TGTGCCAGCAGCGGACGGACAGGGGAAGCTGAAGCTTTCTTT. It specifies CASSGRTGEAEAFF.

The rearrangement joins TRBV19 to TRBJ1-1; a possible D gene is TRBD1 (5 bases). The CDR3 consists of 13 residues. V was pared by 7 bases and J by 6 bases, with 15 bases between. The germline V gene encodes CDR1 LNHDA and CDR2 SQIVND (reference sequence). CDR3 DNA: TGTGCCAGTAAGGAACGGGGGGACTCTGAAGCTTTCTTT. Amino acid sequence: CASKERGDSEAFF.

CDR3 nucleotide sequence: TGTGCCAGCAGCCCTTCCGTAGTCGCGCGGGAGACCCAGTACTTC. Translation gives CASSPSVVARETQYF. This rearrangement joins TRBV9 to TRBJ2-5; D is uncertain. This CDR3 region has 15 residues. CDR1 is SGDLS and CDR2 is YYNGEE in the germline V gene. Between the trimmed V and J ends, which lost 4 bases and 5 bases, there was a span of 18 bases.

V is TRBV4-1 and J is TRBJ1-2; D unresolved. Germline CDR1 and CDR2: MGHRA and YSYEKL. This CDR3 comprises 16 residues. Trimming shortened V by 1 base and J by 4 bases, and 16 bases separated the two germline ends. CDR3 region: CASSQGSQQLGYGYTF. The CDR3 coding sequence is TGCGCCAGCAGCCAAGGGTCCCAACAGCTCGGCTATGGCTACACCTTC.

The rearrangement uses TRBV11-2 and TRBJ1-5; D uncertain. CDR3 length equals 14 residues. Germline loops: CDR1 SGHAT, CDR2 FQNNGV. V gave up 1 base and J gave up 6 bases, with 10 bases separating them. CDR3 amino acids: CASSLGQGSQPQHF. The CDR3 DNA reads as TGTGCCAGCAGCTTAGGACAAGGAAGTCAGCCCCAGCATTTT. Looking up the rest from reference TRBV11-2 and TRBJ1-5 gives the full variable domain: EAGVAQSPRYKIIEKRQSVAFWCNPISGHATLYWYQQILGQGPKLLIQFQNNGVVDDSQLPKDRFSAERLKGVDSTLKIQPAKLEDSAVYLCASSLGQGSQPQHFGDGTRLSIL.

The genes are TRBV28 and TRBJ2-7; possible D gene TRBD2, 6 bases. In germline, CDR1 is MDHEN, CDR2 SYDVKM. The CDR3 has 15 residues. V shed 4 bases and J shed 1 base, with 14 bases lying between them. DNA for the CDR3: TGTGCCAGCAGTTATGGGGCGGGAACTTCCTACGAGCAGTACTTC. Translated: CASSYGAGTSYEQYF. The entire variable domain, with the rest obtained from reference TRBV28 and TRBJ2-7, is as follows: DVKVTQSSRYLVKRTGEKVFLECVQDMDHENMFWYRQDPGLGLRLIYFSYDVKMKEKGDIPEGYSVSREKKERFSLILESASTNQTSMYLCASSYGAGTSYEQYFGPGTRLTVT.

The chain combines TRBV28 with TRBJ2-7, with a tentative D call TRBD1 (7 bases). CDR1 is MDHEN, CDR2 SYDVKM, per germline. The CDR3 runs to 17 residues. Trimming left V 6 bases short and J 4 bases short, with 25 bases between. The CDR3 nucleotides are TGTGCCAGCAGCCTAGCGACAGGGCAACCGGGTCGGTACGAGCAGTACTTC. Protein: CASSLATGQPGRYEQYF. Supplemented by reference TRBV28 and TRBJ2-7, the full variable domain reads DVKVTQSSRYLVKRTGEKVFLECVQDMDHENMFWYRQDPGLGLRLIYFSYDVKMKEKGDIPEGYSVSREKKERFSLILESASTNQTSMYLCASSLATGQPGRYEQYFGPGTRLTVT.

CDR3 nucleotides: TGTGCCACCAGTGCGTCCGGGACTAGCGGTTCCTACGAGCAGTACTTC. It specifies CATSASGTSGSYEQYF. The chain has TRBV24-1 and TRBJ2-7; 11 nucleotides align to TRBD2. The CDR3 is 16 residues long. V lost 5 bases and J lost 1; bases outside the gene matches: 6. Germline values: CDR1 KGHDR, CDR2 SFDVKD.

The CDR3 reads CASNLAGASTDTQYF. The DNA for the CDR3 is TGCGCCAGCAACCTAGCGGGTGCTAGCACAGATACGCAGTATTTT. V gene TRBV5-1 combines with J gene TRBJ2-3, with 8 positions matching TRBD2. The CDR3 loop spans 15 amino acids. V shed 6 bases and J 0 bases; nucleotides not matched to a gene: 6. Germline V lookup: CDR1 SGHRS, CDR2 YFSETQ.

The V and J genes are TRBV7-2 and TRBJ1-5, with no clear D. Per germline, CDR1 SGHTA and CDR2 FQGNSA. V lost 0 bases and J 4 bases, leaving 7 bases between the germline ends. This CDR3 region has 14 residues. CDR3: CASSLAPLNQPQHF. CDR3 bases: TGTGCCAGCAGCTTAGCTCCCCTTAATCAGCCCCAGCATTTT.

CDR3 sequence (DNA): TGCGCCAGCAGCCCCGGGACTAGCGGGAGCTCCTACAATGAGCAGTTCTTC. Translating gives CASSPGTSGSSYNEQFF. The J gene is TRBJ2-1, the V gene TRBV5-1, with TRBD2 matching 14 bases. This CDR3 comprises 17 residues. V dropped 4 bases and J dropped 0; count of bases not matched to a gene: 3. Looked up from germline, CDR1 is SGHRS and CDR2 is YFSETQ.

The chain has TRBV19 and TRBJ1-1; 8 bases are shared with TRBD1. Germline CDR1 LNHDA, CDR2 SQIVND (reference sequence). The CDR3 is 14 amino acids. The V and J ends lost 2 bases and 2 bases, in that order; junction bases with no gene match: 1. CDR3 residues: CASSIQGANTEAFF. CDR3 sequence (DNA): TGTGCCAGTAGTATACAGGGGGCTAACACTGAAGCTTTCTTT.

The chain links TRBV9 to TRBJ2-3; 12 bases agree with TRBD2. The V segment lost 4 bases and the J segment 4 bases; nucleotides outside the gene matches: 7. The CDR3 sequence is 16 residues long. The germline CDR1 and CDR2 sequences are SGDLS and YYNGEE. The chain's CDR3 is CASSPTSGSVPDTQYF. The CDR3 DNA reads as TGTGCCAGCAGCCCGACTAGCGGGAGCGTCCCAGATACGCAGTATTTT.

The chain employs TRBV6-6 and TRBJ1-4; 9 nucleotides match TRBD1. Germline lookup yields CDR1 MNHNY and CDR2 SVGAGI (reference sequence). The CDR3 consists of 14 residues. The V segment lost 6 bases and the J segment 8 bases; nucleotides outside the gene matches: 7. Written as DNA, the CDR3 is TGTGCCAGCAGCTCCGGGACAGGGAACGAAAAACTGTTTTTT. Encoded protein: CASSSGTGNEKLFF.

This clone was seen just once. The J gene is TRBJ2-3, the V gene TRBV20-1, with D perhaps matching TRBD2 (6 bases). Germline values: CDR1 DFQATT, CDR2 SNEGSKA (reference sequence). Trimming took off 6 bases at V and 3 bases at J, with 22 bases between the two ends. The length of the CDR3 is 16 residues. CDR3 nucleotides: TGCAGTGCCAGTGGGTCCCCGGGGACTGAAACAGATACGCAGTATTTT. It yields the protein CSASGSPGTETDTQYF.

V is TRBV11-3 and J is TRBJ2-7; D is perhaps TRBD2 (6 bases). CDR3 length: 13 residues. Germline V gene data show CDR1 as SGHNT and CDR2 as YENEEA. Trimming took 4 bases from V and 4 from J, leaving 11 bases between them. CDR3 amino acids: CASSSGTLYEQYF. The CDR3 region has the DNA TGTGCCAGCAGCTCCGGGACTTTGTACGAGCAGTACTTC.

The chain combines TRBV5-1 with TRBJ2-3, with 7 bases lining up with TRBD1. Germline trimming cut 4 bases from V and 0 bases from J; bases unmatched to any gene: 5. The CDR3 runs 15 residues. Germline V gene data show CDR1 as SGHRS and CDR2 as YFSETQ. The CDR3 loop reads CASSLRGQSTDTQYF. The CDR3 DNA sequence: TGCGCCAGCAGCCTCCGGGGACAGAGCACAGATACGCAGTATTTT.

The chain recombines TRBV3-1 (or the pseudogene TRBV3-2) with TRBJ1-3; D unresolved. Trimming shortened V by 4 bases and J by 3 bases, and 10 bases separated the two germline ends. The CDR3 consists of 14 residues. The V gene's germline CDR1 is LGHDT and CDR2 YNNKEL (reference sequence). The CDR3 loop is CASSPPRDGNTIYF. The CDR3 coding sequence is TGTGCCAGCAGCCCCCCTCGGGATGGAAACACCATATATTTT.

This clone was found once. V is TRBV5-5 and J is TRBJ1-6; no clear D gene. The germline CDR1 and CDR2 sequences are SGHKS and YYEKEE (reference sequence). This CDR3 spans 16 amino acids. V was shortened by 4 bases and J by 2 bases, with 13 bases between the two germline ends. CDR3 nucleotides: TGTGCCAGCAGCGTAGGCGGGAGCCCCTATAATTCACCCCTCCACTTT. It translates to CASSVGGSPYNSPLHF.

The count of this clone is one. The V and J genes are TRBV28 and TRBJ1-5; 7 bases fit TRBD1. Germline-derived CDR1 and CDR2 are MDHEN and SYDVKM. V lost 6 bases, J lost 2 bases, and 7 bases stayed unmatched. The CDR3 sequence is 15 residues long. CDR3 loop: CASRTGFGGNQPQHF. The CDR3 nucleotides are TGTGCCAGCAGGACAGGGTTTGGGGGCAATCAGCCCCAGCATTTT.

The V and J genes are TRBV15 and TRBJ1-2, with D unclear. CDR1 LNHNV and CDR2 YYDKDF come from the germline V gene (reference sequence). The CDR3 is 14 residues long. The ends were cut back, 0 bases at V and 4 bases at J, with 9 bases in the middle. CDR3 amino acids: CATSRDRGSYGYTF. The CDR3 DNA reads as TGTGCCACCAGCAGAGATCGCGGCAGCTATGGCTACACCTTC.

This rearrangement joins TRBV13 to TRBJ1-1; D gene uncertain. Germline loops: CDR1 PRHDT, CDR2 FYEKMQ (reference sequence). The germline V and J ends were trimmed by 3 bases and 4 bases, with 15 bases remaining between them. This CDR3 has 15 residues. CDR3 region: CASSFERTSGTEAFF. The CDR3 bases are TGTGCCAGCAGCTTTGAAAGGACTTCGGGCACTGAAGCTTTCTTT.